This T cell receptor (beta chain) comes out of a study of shared clonotypes between healthy human individuals (dated by TCRdb to 2020 to 2021). For the wider study: The cohort included three men and a couple of women between 18 and 49 years of age. Leukapheresis yielded between about 0.94 and 8.9 billion PBMCs per donor. Different laboratories and diverse techniques were used to prepare libraries and sequence TCR repertoires, to increase sequencing depth and limit assay-specific biases. Blood TCR repertoires of a handful of healthy adults were deeply sequenced to estimate repertoire size and the extent of clonotype sharing between individuals.

Looking up the germline V gene yields CDR1 SQVTM and CDR2 ANQGSEA. Relative to germline, V is missing 6 bases and J is missing 4 bases, with 12 bases of the junction outside any gene match. Including cysteine and phenylalanine, the CDR3 has 16 amino acids. The CDR3 DNA has 48 bases and is translated from base 1. This clone showed up just once. Its specific antigen is unknown. The input lacks base qualities; no much larger clone sits a single base away. Paper-wide results and their limitations: The genetic and exposure-history diversity represented was limited by the small number of donors. Sampling was restricted to blood, and TCR repertoires in tissue are likely to differ from TCR repertoires in blood. Pairwise subsampling indicated that sequencing depth was expected to affect the degree of clonotype sharing among donors.

Donors were healthy HIV-negative adults with no recently reported acute infections or vaccinations. Every donor was a Caucasian adult residing in Nashville, Tennessee, USA. For unsorted samples, tens of millions of PBMCs were counted, and genomic DNA was extracted using the QIAamp DNA Blood Mini kit. Blood was collected by leukapheresis, and PBMCs were isolated by Ficoll-Histopaque density gradient centrifugation and then cryopreserved in liquid nitrogen vapor phase. Using the deep immunoSEQ assay, TCR CDR3 regions were amplified from genomic DNA by multiplex PCR. Extracted genomic DNA from each cell subset was distributed evenly across all wells of several immunoSEQ 96-well plates, and each plate was treated as a replicate. For unsorted PBMC, each replicate PCR was loaded with about 300 ng genomic DNA, equivalent to 30,000 or so T cell genomes. Ten immunoSEQ deep assay plates were used to sequence the unsorted PBMC genomic DNA. The purified libraries were quantified using a Qubit 3.0 fluorometer, sized with a Bioanalyzer 2100, and then quantified again using the KAPA Library Quantification kit. Each immunoSEQ 96-well plate was sequenced on its own single-read 150-cycle Illumina NextSeq 550 flow cell. Concerning the study's data processing: The immunoSEQ output contained only junctional sequences without quality scores, so filtering could not match that applied to full-length reads. Sequences were annotated with PyIR, a Python wrapper for IgBLAST v1.9, and V/J genes and CDR3 were assigned using IMGT germline references. Reads with weak V/J assignments (E-value above 1e-6), missing CDR3, stop codons, out-of-frame junctions, or ambiguous translated residues were removed. V3J clonotypes were defined as sequences sharing an identical inferred V gene, J gene, and CDR3 amino acid sequence. To compute the percentage overlap between repertoires, the number of shared unique clonotypes was divided by the size of the smaller repertoire. Repertoire richness was assessed with RTK rarefaction, the Chao1 estimator, and Recon v2.1 estimates of unobserved clonotypes. TCRdb carries this immuneACCESS record with in-frame sequences only. Its versions omit some clonotypes, under half of them owing to an unresolved V gene in the studies checked, with the rest unexplained. V, J and clone size were drawn from that table, and D and trimming were deduced from the DNA. This sample holds about 520,000 clones; about 78% were observed only once. Together, the top ten hold 12% of the sample.

Sequencing input: PBMCs. This sequence uses TRBV29-1 and TRBJ2-1; 10 middle bases align to TRBD2. The TCR originated in a woman aged 40 to 55 in good health. Some clones in this sample may be carry-over from other donors' samples. The nucleotides read TGCAGCGTCCCCAGGGAAGGGACTAGCGATTACAATGAGCAGTTCTTC. The resulting protein is CSVPREGTSDYNEQFF.